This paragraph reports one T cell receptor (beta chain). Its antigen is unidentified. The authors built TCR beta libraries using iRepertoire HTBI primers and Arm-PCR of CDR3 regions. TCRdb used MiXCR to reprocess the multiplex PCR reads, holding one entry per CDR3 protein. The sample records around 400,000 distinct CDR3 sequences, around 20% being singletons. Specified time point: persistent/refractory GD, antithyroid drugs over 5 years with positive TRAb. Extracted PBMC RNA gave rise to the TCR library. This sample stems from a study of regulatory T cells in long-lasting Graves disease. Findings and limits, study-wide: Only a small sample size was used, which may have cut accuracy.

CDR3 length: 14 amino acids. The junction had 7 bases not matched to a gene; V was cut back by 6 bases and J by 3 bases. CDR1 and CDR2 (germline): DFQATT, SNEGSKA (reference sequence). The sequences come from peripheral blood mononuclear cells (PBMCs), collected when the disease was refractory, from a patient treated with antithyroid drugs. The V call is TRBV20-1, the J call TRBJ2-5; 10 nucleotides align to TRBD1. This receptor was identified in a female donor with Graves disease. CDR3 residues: CSACTGTGEETQYF. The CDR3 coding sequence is TGCAGTGCCTGCACCGGGACAGGGGAAGAGACCCAGTACTTC.